The clone carrying this TCR beta chain was found once. The data belong to a study of cytotoxic CD8 clonotypes in ibrutinib-treated CLL. Per germline, CDR1 SGHAT and CDR2 FQNNGV. Trimming stripped 0 bases from V and 5 bases from J, with 5 bases between. The CDR3 consists of 13 residues. Produced via immunoSEQ multiplex PCR; TCRdb's table is partial and in-frame only. Of over 100,000 clones detected, about 53% appear once; the ten largest clones hold 35% to 40%. The TCR comes from a human donor with chronic lymphocytic leukemia. The sample in question was PBMCs, obtained after 24 months of ibrutinib treatment. This rearrangement joins TRBV11-2 to TRBJ1-5; D is uncertain. The CDR3 DNA is TGTGCCAGCAGCTTAGAAGGTGATCAGCCCCAGCATTTT. It specifies CASSLEGDQPQHF. The full variable domain, rest sourced from reference TRBV11-2 and TRBJ1-5, is EAGVAQSPRYKIIEKRQSVAFWCNPISGHATLYWYQQILGQGPKLLIQFQNNGVVDDSQLPKDRFSAERLKGVDSTLKIQPAKLEDSAVYLCASSLEGDQPQHFGDGTRLSIL.